This entry concerns a single T cell receptor (beta chain). Its target is unknown. This sample was taken from a study of cytomegalovirus exposure and HLA in healthy donors. Study background: As released early, the data held about 85 million unique TCRs from HLA-typed donors. Study findings and constraints: Compared with the approximately 700-donor mean, an Asian-associated ancestry cluster reportedly had fewer N-insertions, according to a later analysis.

A multiplex PCR was run with 60 Vbeta primers and 13 Jbeta primers. Profiled with immunoSEQ multiplex PCR; TCRdb holds only in-frame clones, not every one. The sample has fewer than 200,000 clones, about 71% seen once. Germline assignment: CDR1 LNHNV and CDR2 YYDKDF (reference sequence). The length of the CDR3 is 16 residues. V shed 1 base and J shed 1 base, with 14 bases lying between them. Sequenced: PBMCs. The chain has TRBV15 and TRBJ2-7, with D possibly matching TRBD2 (5 bases). The TCR comes from a woman aged 40 to 55 in good health and CMV-seropositive. The CDR3, as DNA: TGTGCCACCAGCAGAGTATACGATAGCGAGTCCTACGAGCAGTACTTC. This codes for CATSRVYDSESYEQYF.